Listed below are T cell receptor beta chains from one sample, sequenced in a study of T cells in Graves' hyperthyroidism and ophthalmopathy. TCRdb reprocessed the multiplex PCR reads with MiXCR, giving one entry per CDR3 protein. The table records approximately 400,000 distinct CDR3 sequences, approximately 18% of them present only once. Sequenced input: blood. The receptors here all came from a man aged 18 to 29 with Graves' ophthalmopathy. Each CDR3 is given with its conserved first and last residue. The D gene is left open where the match is weak. Rows may omit the clone size; those that give it use once, few, many or a size class.

TRBJ2-7	TRBV27	-	few	-	CASSSSDRWGYEQYF
TRBJ2-2	TRBV5-1	-	-	TGCGCCAGCAGCCCAGGGACCACCGGGGAGCTGTCTTTT	CASSPGTTGELSF
TRBJ2-5	TRBV18	-	few	TGTGCCAGCTCACCGAAGTCCCAAGAGACCCAGTACTTC	CASSPKSQETQYF
TRBJ2-1	TRBV27	TRBD2	many	TGTGCCAGCAAACTAGCGGGGGGGCCCGATGAGCAGTTCTTC	CASKLAGGPDEQFF
TRBJ1-1	TRBV7-3	-	many	TGTGCCAGCAGCTTAACCGGAGACAACACTGAAGCTTTCTTT	CASSLTGDNTEAFF
TRBJ1-1	TRBV12-3/TRBV12-4	-	many	TGTGCCAGCAATATAGGGAGGAACACTGAAGCTTTCTTT	CASNIGRNTEAFF
TRBJ2-2	TRBV5-1	TRBD1	many	TGCGCCAGCGGAACCGGGACAGGCGGCTCCGGGGAGCTGTTTTTT	CASGTGTGGSGELFF
TRBJ1-3	TRBV7-9	-	few	TGTGCCAGCAGCCCCGGGACGCAAAGAGGCACCATATATTTT	CASSPGTQRGTIYF
TRBJ1-2	TRBV11-2	-	many	TGTGCCAGCAGCTCAGCAGGGATGTATGGCTACACCTTC	CASSSAGMYGYTF
TRBJ2-3	TRBV7-9	-	many	TGTGCCGCCCGGGCTGCGGCAGATACGCAGTATTTT	CAARAAADTQYF
TRBJ1-2	TRBV2	TRBD1	once	TGTGCCAGCAGCGCCCACCGGGACAGGGGTACCTATGGCTACACCTTC	CASSAHRDRGTYGYTF
TRBJ2-6	TRBV6-5	-	-	TGTGCCAGCAGTTACGGGAAAGCTGGGGCCAACGTCCTGACTTTC	CASSYGKAGANVLTF
TRBJ1-1	TRBV29-1	-	many	TGCAGCGTGGGGCGGGGGAGCGGGAACACTGAAGCTTTCTTT	CSVGRGSGNTEAFF
TRBJ1-6	TRBV2	-	few	TGTGCCAGCAGTTCGGACGGGGGAACCTATAATTCACCCCTCCACTTT	CASSSDGGTYNSPLHF
TRBJ1-1	TRBV10-3	-	-	TGTGCCATCAGTGAGTCCGGAGCGGCCGGACAGCCGAACACTGAAGCTTTCTTT	CAISESGAAGQPNTEAFF
TRBJ2-1	TRBV3-1	TRBD2	-	TGTGCCAGCAGCCAAGTTAGCGGGGGGTACAATGAGCAGTTCTTC	CASSQVSGGYNEQFF
TRBJ1-4	TRBV7-9	TRBD1	-	TGTGCCAGCAGCCCGGGACAGGGGGAGGCTGAAAAACTGTTTTTT	CASSPGQGEAEKLFF
TRBJ1-2	TRBV2	-	many	TGTGCCACCCAAAGGGTGGGAGGGGGCTACACCTTC	CATQRVGGGYTF
TRBJ1-6	TRBV12-3/TRBV12-4	TRBD1	many	TGTGCCAGCAGTGAGGGACAGGGGGCTCATTCACCCCTCCACTTT	CASSEGQGAHSPLHF
TRBJ2-7	TRBV27	-	-	TGTGCCAGCAGTTGGGACTTAGCCTCCTACGAGCAGTACTTC	CASSWDLASYEQYF
TRBJ2-3	TRBV28	-	many	TGTGCCAGCAGTTTGAGGGGGTTTGGATTAGATACGCAGTATTTT	CASSLRGFGLDTQYF
TRBJ1-3	TRBV6-1	-	-	TGTGCCAGCAGTCCGGGACGGCTGAAAGCCACCATATATTTT	CASSPGRLKATIYF
TRBJ1-2	TRBV20-1	-	many	TGCAGTGGTCGTGTCGTTGGGGACTATGGCTACACCTTC	CSGRVVGDYGYTF
TRBJ2-7	TRBV25-1	-	few	TGTGCCAGCAGTGAATATTTGGCCACCGGCGAGCAGTACTTC	CASSEYLATGEQYF
TRBJ2-3	TRBV27	-	many	TGTGCCAGCAGTTTGGCTTTCACTAGCACAGATACGCAGTATTTT	CASSLAFTSTDTQYF
TRBJ2-5	TRBV7-3	-	many	TGTGCCAGCAGCGGCGGGGCGGGGGAGACCCAGTACTTC	CASSGGAGETQYF
TRBJ2-3	TRBV19	-	few	TGTGCCAGTAGTAACCTAACGGCATCCACAGATACGCAGTATTTT	CASSNLTASTDTQYF
TRBJ1-4	TRBV20-1	TRBD1	few	TGCAGTGCTCCAGAGCGTAAACAGGGGGCGCTTCAAAAACTGTTTTTT	CSAPERKQGALQKLFF
TRBJ1-1	TRBV27	-	many	TGTGCCAGCAGTTTAAGGGGTTGGCCGAACACTGAAGCTTTCTTT	CASSLRGWPNTEAFF
TRBJ2-3	TRBV12-3/TRBV12-4	TRBD2	many	TGTGCCAGCAGTTTGGGACTAGCGGGGGAAGATACGCAGTATTTT	CASSLGLAGEDTQYF
TRBJ1-2	TRBV10-3	-	-	TGTGCCATCAGTGAGTCGAACGATAGGGGCTACACCTTC	CAISESNDRGYTF
TRBJ1-5	TRBV9	-	-	TGTGCCAGCAGCGTAGAAGGCCAGAGGCATCAGCCCCAGCATTTT	CASSVEGQRHQPQHF
TRBJ2-1	TRBV11-2	TRBD2	once	TGTGCCAGCAACGGGGCGACTAGCGGGGGGCGGGGTGAGCAGTTCTTC	CASNGATSGGRGEQFF
TRBJ1-2	TRBV11-2	TRBD1	-	TGTGCCAGCAGCTTAGAGAAAGGGGGCGCAAACTATGGCTACACCTTC	CASSLEKGGANYGYTF
TRBJ1-5	TRBV12-3/TRBV12-4	TRBD1	many	TGTGCCACGACAGGGGGAGGCAATCAGCCCCAGCATTTT	CATTGGGNQPQHF